This T cell receptor beta chain was sequenced in a study of CD8 T cells in Susac syndrome. About this clonotype: Antigen: not known.

Sequencing of TCR beta covered CD8+ and CD4+ T cells obtained from blood. TEMRA cells were FACS-enriched, unlike CD8+ and CD4+ T cells, which were negatively isolated. RNA, at roughly 0.45 to 1 ug, was reverse transcribed with random hexamers. Amplification of the TCR beta CDR3 was carried out by immunoSEQ multiplex PCR, which spanned a total of 54 Vbeta and 13 Jbeta segments. TCRdb passed the immunoSEQ multiplex PCR reads through MiXCR, listing each CDR3 protein once. This sample carries about 130,000 distinct CDR3 sequences, just under 95% of them seen once, and the ten largest clones take about 0.18%. The CDR3 consists of 14 residues. Trimming removed 0 bases from V and 5 bases from J, with 13 bases in between. The germline CDR1 and CDR2 sequences are DFQATT and SNEGSKA (reference sequence). Study-level findings and limits: Peak Susac CD8+ clonal expansion was seen in TEMRA cells and active patients.

This TCR derives from a human donor with Susac syndrome. V is TRBV20-1 and J is TRBJ1-1, with D possibly being TRBD1 (5 bases). Sequencing was carried out using CD8+ T cells from PBMCs. CDR3 amino acids: CSARDPDKWTEAFF. The CDR3, as DNA: TGCAGTGCTAGAGACCCGGACAAGTGGACTGAAGCTTTCTTT.